The 21 T cell receptor beta chains reported below all come from one sample, sequenced in a study of T cell responses to AZD1222 COVID-19 vaccine. Profiling relied on immunoSEQ multiplex PCR, and the TCRdb table lists in-frame clones only, not all of them. The data show approximately 120,000 clones, roughly nine tenths seen once. The material sequenced was peripheral blood, taken on day 0 of AZD1222 vaccination. The source of these receptors is an adult in good health.

V usage is TRBV13 and J usage is TRBJ1-5, with 8 bases lining up with TRBD1. V lost 4 bases to trimming and J lost 8 bases; unmatched junction nucleotides: 7. CDR3 size: 14 residues. Germline values: CDR1 PRHDT, CDR2 FYEKMQ (reference sequence). The DNA for the CDR3 is TGTGCCAGCAGCTACGACAGGGGTGGTGAGCCCCAGCATTTT. Protein: CASSYDRGGEPQHF.

The V and J genes are TRBV28 and TRBJ1-2; possible D gene TRBD1, 5 bases. Between the trimmed V and J ends, which lost 2 bases and 5 bases, there was a span of 12 bases. The CDR3 spans 14 residues. CDR1 MDHEN and CDR2 SYDVKM come from the germline V gene. The DNA for the CDR3 is TGTGCCAGCAGTTTAGGGGGGTTAGGATATGGCTACACCTTC. It yields the protein CASSLGGLGYGYTF.

This sequence joins TRBV3-1 (or the pseudogene TRBV3-2) and TRBJ2-2, with 7 bases matching TRBD1. This CDR3 comprises 14 residues. The V gene end was trimmed by 4 bases and the J gene end by 4 bases; junction bases not matched to a gene: 3. Germline CDR1 and CDR2: LGHDT and YNNKEL (reference sequence). CDR3 coding DNA: TGTGCCAGCAGCCGACAGGGAAGCACCGGGGAGCTGTTTTTT. Protein product: CASSRQGSTGELFF.

This clone has a handful of counts. The chain uses TRBV6-5 and TRBJ2-2; D is unclear. Trimming took 3 bases from V and 6 from J, leaving 8 bases between them. The CDR3 covers 13 residues. Germline V gene lookup returns CDR1 MNHEY and CDR2 SVGAGI. The CDR3 coding sequence is TGTGCCAGCAGTTATGCAAGAGCCGGGGAGCTGTTTTTT. Protein: CASSYARAGELFF.

This chain uses TRBV11-3 with TRBJ2-6; 9 bases are a match to TRBD1. V dropped 5 bases and J dropped 0; count of bases not matched to a gene: 8. The length of the CDR3 is 18 residues. The V gene's germline CDR1 is SGHNT and CDR2 YENEEA. CDR3 bases: TGTGCCAGCAGCCCAGCCGGGACAGGGTACTCTGGGGCCAACGTCCTGACTTTC. This sequence encodes CASSPAGTGYSGANVLTF.

V is TRBV7-6 and J is TRBJ1-6; D gene ambiguous. CDR3 length: 15 residues. The germline CDR1 and CDR2 sequences are SGHVS and FNYEAQ. The germline V and J ends were trimmed by 5 bases and 3 bases, with 11 bases remaining between them. The CDR3 loop reads CASSRLENYNSPLHF. In nucleotides, the CDR3 is TGTGCCAGCAGCCGTCTAGAGAACTATAATTCACCCCTCCACTTT.

The genes are TRBV12-3 or TRBV12-4 and TRBJ1-4; D is possibly TRBD1 (6 bases). Between the trimmed V and J ends, which lost 5 bases and 10 bases, there was a span of 14 bases. This CDR3 has 13 amino acids. CDR3 nucleotide sequence: TGTGCCAGCAGTAGACTGGACAGCCGAAAACTGTTTTTT. It yields the protein CASSRLDSRKLFF.

The chain employs TRBV28 and TRBJ2-5, with 10 bases aligning to TRBD1. Germline V gene lookup returns CDR1 MDHEN and CDR2 SYDVKM. With 3 bases clipped from V and 4 bases from J, the junction kept 5 bases outside the gene matches. This CDR3 is 15 amino acids long. In DNA form, the CDR3 reads TGTGCCAGCAGTTTGCCGGGACAGGGGACAGAGACCCAGTACTTC. Amino acid sequence: CASSLPGQGTETQYF.

This clone appeared a single time. The V call is TRBV7-9, the J call TRBJ1-1, with 7 bases aligning to TRBD1. V lost 5 bases, J lost 1 base, and 7 bases stayed unmatched. The germline V gene encodes CDR1 SEHNR and CDR2 FQNEAQ (reference sequence). The CDR3 is 15 residues long. Written as DNA, the CDR3 is TGTGCCAGCAGCCAAGGGACAGCTCGGAACACTGAAGCTTTCTTT. Residues: CASSQGTARNTEAFF.

The chain links TRBV5-1 to TRBJ1-1; 8 positions agree with TRBD1. Germline values: CDR1 SGHRS, CDR2 YFSETQ. Trimming at V came to 4 bases and at J to 7 bases, leaving 9 bases not matched to a gene. The CDR3 has 14 residues. Here the CDR3 DNA reads TGCGCCAGCAGCAGAGGACAGGGCGATGATGAAGCTTTCTTT. It encodes CASSRGQGDDEAFF.

V is TRBV15 and J is TRBJ2-7; TRBD2 might be the D (7 bases). CDR1 is LNHNV and CDR2 is YYDKDF in the germline V gene (reference sequence). The V gene lost 0 bases and the J gene lost 6 bases, with 12 bases spanning the gap. The CDR3 runs 14 residues. The CDR3 loop reads CATSRDWGGSEQYF. CDR3 DNA: TGTGCCACCAGCAGAGATTGGGGGGGCAGCGAGCAGTACTTC.

The chain has TRBV28 and TRBJ1-2, with 7 nucleotides matching TRBD1. This CDR3 region has 15 residues. CDR1 is MDHEN, CDR2 SYDVKM, per germline. The V and J ends lost 5 bases and 7 bases, in that order; junction bases with no gene match: 13. CDR3 in amino acids: CASSHRDSTRSGYTF. Here the CDR3 DNA reads TGTGCCAGCAGTCACCGGGACAGCACCCGATCTGGCTACACCTTC.

A remark on this clone: This specimen includes other DNA sequences encoding the same CDR3. This CDR3 reads CASKDYNEQFF. In DNA form, the CDR3 reads TGTGCCAGTAAGGACTACAATGAGCAGTTCTTC. The genes are TRBV19 and TRBJ2-1; no firm D call. This CDR3 is 11 amino acids long. Deletions cut 7 bases from V and 3 bases from J, with 4 bases between. CDR1 is LNHDA, CDR2 SQIVND, per germline (reference sequence).

For the CDR3, the DNA is TGTGCCACCCGGCCCCAGGACAGGGCCTACTACGAGCAGTACTTC. It specifies CATRPQDRAYYEQYF. The J gene is TRBJ2-7, the V gene TRBV7-9; 8 positions match TRBD1. The CDR3 is 15 amino acids. Germline CDR1 is SEHNR and CDR2 is FQNEAQ (reference sequence). V trimming: 10 bases; J trimming: 3 bases; junction bases outside the gene matches: 14.

The V call is TRBV12-3 or TRBV12-4, the J call TRBJ1-2, with D perhaps TRBD1 (6 bases). Trimming shortened V by 6 bases and J by 2 bases, and 10 bases separated the two germline ends. The CDR3 runs to 13 residues. For the CDR3, the DNA is TGTGCCAGCAGCTACAGGGACAACTATGGCTACACCTTC. It specifies CASSYRDNYGYTF.

This chain joins TRBV28 and TRBJ2-7; 10 bases line up with TRBD1. With 6 bases clipped from V and 2 bases from J, the junction kept 7 bases outside the gene matches. The germline CDR1 and CDR2 sequences are MDHEN and SYDVKM. The CDR3 runs 15 residues. The CDR3 DNA sequence: TGTGCCAGCAGCTTGGACAGGGGGAGGACCTACGAGCAGTACTTC. Translating gives CASSLDRGRTYEQYF.

The genes are TRBV28 and TRBJ1-3, with 8 bases fitting TRBD1. Germline V lookup: CDR1 MDHEN, CDR2 SYDVKM. The CDR3 runs 18 residues. V gave up 4 bases and J gave up 0 bases; unmatched junction bases: 11. The CDR3 is CASSWPLGQGHSGNTIYF. The DNA of the CDR3 is TGTGCCAGCAGTTGGCCCCTCGGACAGGGACACTCTGGAAACACCATATATTTT.

This chain uses TRBV11-2 with TRBJ2-7; D not certain. Trimming took 5 bases from V and 5 from J, leaving 13 bases between them. Germline CDR1 is SGHAT and CDR2 is FQNNGV. This CDR3 contains 13 residues. CDR3 nucleotide sequence: TGTGCCAGCAGCGTGCCCGGGTCTGACGAGCAGTACTTC. Its translation: CASSVPGSDEQYF.

The V gene is TRBV27, the J gene TRBJ2-7, with TRBD1 matching over 8 bases. The V gene's germline CDR1 is MNHEY and CDR2 SMNVEV (reference sequence). Losses at the gene ends were 7 bases for V and 5 bases for J; bases not matched to a gene: 16. This CDR3 comprises 16 residues. The CDR3 is CASNSLGGRGLDEQYF. Here the CDR3 DNA reads TGTGCCAGCAATAGCCTTGGGGGCAGGGGGCTCGACGAGCAGTACTTC.

Only one count was recorded for this clone. This chain links TRBV5-8 with TRBJ2-7, with D possibly being TRBD1 or TRBD2 (5 bases each). This CDR3 comprises 13 residues. The V gene's germline CDR1 is SGHTS and CDR2 YDEGEE. The V gene lost 4 bases and the J gene lost 2 bases, with 10 bases spanning the gap. CDR3 DNA: TGTGCCAGCAGCCGGGACCGGCCCTACGAGCAGTACTTC. Translating it yields CASSRDRPYEQYF. Combining the CDR3 with reference TRBV5-8 and TRBJ2-7 gives the whole variable domain EAGVTQSPTHLIKTRGQQATLRCSPISGHTSVYWYQQALGLGLQFLLWYDEGEERNRGNFPPRFSGRQFPNYSSELNVNALELEDSALYLCASSRDRPYEQYFGPGTRLTVT.

This chain uses TRBV6-5 with TRBJ2-4, with 10 bases that match TRBD1. The J segment lost 9 bases and the V segment lost 6 bases, leaving 11 bases of the junction unmatched. This CDR3 is 15 amino acids long. Per the germline V gene, CDR1 is MNHEY and CDR2 is SVGAGI. CDR3 loop: CASSQLGDRGTIQYF. In DNA, the CDR3 is TGTGCCAGCAGCCAACTCGGGGACAGGGGCACCATTCAGTACTTC.